The 20 T cell receptor beta chains below all came from one sample that was sequenced in a study of stem cell transplantation in POMP-related autoinflammatory disease (TCRdb year 2021). Sample time point, as interpreted from the label and publication: before hematopoietic stem cell transplant. The protocol used for the library was the immunoSEQ multiplex PCR assay. This immuneACCESS table, as held by TCRdb, lists in-frame sequences with V and J called but not all clones. Of the missing ones, under half trace to an unresolved V gene in checked studies; the others have no known cause. The sample yields around 32,000 clones; 88% were counted once. In total, the top ten clones hold more than 0.55% of the sample. This specimen was CD4+ T cells from PBMCs, taken before stem cell transplantation. The receptors were sampled from a human donor with POMP-related autoinflammation and immune dysregulation (PRAID).

This chain joins TRBV9 and TRBJ2-4; tentatively, D is TRBD2 (6 bases). The germline V and J ends were trimmed by 3 bases and 0 bases, with 16 bases remaining between them. The germline CDR1 and CDR2 sequences are SGDLS and YYNGEE. The CDR3 is 17 residues long. The CDR3 loop is CASSGIGTSLAKNIQYF. In DNA, the CDR3 is TGTGCCAGCAGCGGAATTGGGACTTCCCTAGCCAAAAACATTCAGTACTTC.

The rearrangement uses TRBV5-1 and TRBJ2-7; 8 bases match TRBD1. Germline CDR1 and CDR2: SGHRS and YFSETQ. This CDR3 comprises 14 residues. With 1 base clipped from V and 2 bases from J, the junction kept 2 bases outside the gene matches. CDR3 sequence (DNA): TGCGCCAGCAGCTTGAGGACAGGGACCTACGAGCAGTACTTC. It is translated as CASSLRTGTYEQYF.

V is TRBV9 and J is TRBJ1-6; D is ambiguous. The CDR3 spans 14 residues. The V end lost 2 bases, the J end lost 6 bases, and 9 bases lay between the germline ends. CDR1 SGDLS and CDR2 YYNGEE come from the germline V gene. The CDR3 is CASSVWKSNSPLHF. The CDR3 nucleotides read TGTGCCAGCAGCGTGTGGAAAAGTAATTCACCCCTCCACTTT.

The rearrangement uses TRBV7-3 and TRBJ2-2; 7 nucleotides match TRBD1. The J segment lost 3 bases and the V segment lost 5 bases, leaving 3 bases of the junction unmatched. The germline V gene has CDR1 SGHTA and CDR2 FQGTGA. CDR3 size: 14 residues. Here the CDR3 reads CASSPTGYTGELFF. Written as DNA, the CDR3 is TGTGCCAGCAGCCCGACAGGGTACACCGGGGAGCTGTTTTTT.

In this sample, this clone turned up once. The rearrangement joins TRBV5-1 to TRBJ1-1, with 7 bases aligning to TRBD1. Germline CDR1 is SGHRS and CDR2 is YFSETQ. V was clipped by 1 base and J by 1 base; unmatched bases: 4. The length of the CDR3 is 15 residues. The CDR3: CASSLITGANTEAFF. DNA of the CDR3: TGCGCCAGCAGCTTGATAACAGGGGCGAACACTGAAGCTTTCTTT.

The chain has TRBV30 and TRBJ1-3; D is possibly TRBD1 (5 bases). CDR3 size: 13 residues. Germline CDR1 reads GTSNPN; CDR2 reads SVGIG (reference sequence). The V gene lost 6 bases and the J gene lost 2 bases, with 11 bases spanning the gap. CDR3 sequence (DNA): TGTGCCTGCCCCGGAGGGGCTGGAAACACCATATATTTT. This translates into CACPGGAGNTIYF.

The genes are TRBV6-1 and TRBJ2-6; 8 positions match TRBD2. This CDR3 spans 15 amino acids. V was clipped by 5 bases and J by 3 bases; unmatched bases: 3. Germline CDR1 reads MNHNS; CDR2 reads SASEGT. CDR3 protein: CASSFGRVGANVLTF. The CDR3 nucleotides are TGTGCCAGCAGTTTCGGGAGGGTTGGGGCCAACGTCCTGACTTTC.

The J gene is TRBJ2-7, the V gene TRBV18, with 9 bases that match TRBD2. The CDR3 extends over 14 amino acids. Germline-derived CDR1 and CDR2 are KGHSH and LQKENI. Trimming cost V 5 bases and J 5 bases; bases outside gene matches: 7. The CDR3: CASSAGLATDEQYF. The DNA for the CDR3 is TGTGCCAGCTCAGCCGGACTAGCGACCGACGAGCAGTACTTC. Looking up the rest from reference TRBV18 and TRBJ2-7 gives the full variable domain: NAGVMQNPRHLVRRRGQEARLRCSPMKGHSHVYWYRQLPEEGLKFMVYLQKENIIDESGMPKERFSAEFPKEGPSILRIQQVVRGDSAAYFCASSAGLATDEQYFGPGTRLTVT.

Notes on this clone: Sequence at one end of the junction differs from germline and may be a read error. The chain recombines TRBV6-5 with TRBJ1-2, with 9 bases lining up with TRBD1. The CDR3 spans 13 residues. The germline CDR1 and CDR2 sequences are MNHEY and SVGAGI. CDR3 nucleotides: TGTGCCAGCAGTTACTCGATGTCCGGGACAGGGTTCTTC. This gives the protein CASSYSMSGTGFF.

The chain employs TRBV9 and TRBJ1-2, with a tentative D call TRBD1 (6 bases). The CDR3 consists of 15 residues. Per germline, CDR1 SGDLS and CDR2 YYNGEE. Trimming took off 4 bases at V and 6 bases at J, with 19 bases between the two ends. CDR3 DNA sequence: TGTGCCAGCAGCCCGTGGACAACCCCAGGGGATGGCTACACCTTC. Its translation is CASSPWTTPGDGYTF.

The V and J genes are TRBV5-3 and TRBJ2-7; 8 positions agree with TRBD1. TRBV5-3 is treated as an ORF (open reading frame) with a function not yet certain. The CDR3 is 13 residues long. The ends lost 8 bases at V and 4 bases at J; junction bases unmatched: 8. The CDR3 nucleotides are TGTGCCAGGCCGGGCAGGGGGCCATACGAGCAGTACTTC. Amino acids: CARPGRGPYEQYF.

The V and J genes are TRBV4-1 and TRBJ2-3; D is perhaps TRBD1 or TRBD2 (5 bases each). Germline-derived CDR1 and CDR2 are MGHRA and YSYEKL. The CDR3 sequence is 16 residues long. Trimming took off 0 bases at V and 4 bases at J, with 14 bases between the two ends. CDR3 region: CASSQEGTRSSDTQYF. In nucleotides, the CDR3 is TGCGCCAGCAGCCAAGAAGGGACCCGAAGCTCAGATACGCAGTATTTT.

This clone showed up just a few times. J is TRBJ1-2 and V is TRBV2; D call uncertain. Deletions cut 3 bases from V and 1 base from J, with 6 bases between. Germline CDR1 SNHLY, CDR2 FYNNEI. The CDR3 spans 13 residues. The CDR3 reads CASSDAVNYGYTF. The CDR3 DNA sequence: TGTGCCAGCAGTGATGCGGTTAACTATGGCTACACCTTC.

The CDR3 DNA sequence: TGCGCCAGCAGCTTGATTAGCGGGGACACCGGGGAGCTGTTTTTT. Residues: CASSLISGDTGELFF. The V and J genes are TRBV5-1 and TRBJ2-2, with TRBD2 matching 8 bases. The CDR3 spans 15 residues. The V segment lost 1 base and the J segment 3 bases; nucleotides outside the gene matches: 2. The germline CDR1 and CDR2 sequences are SGHRS and YFSETQ.

A few counts support this clone. This chain links TRBV7-3 with TRBJ2-7, with D possibly TRBD2 on 6 matching bases. The CDR3 totals 16 residues. Trimming took 2 bases from V and 5 from J, leaving 19 bases between them. Germline V gene lookup returns CDR1 SGHTA and CDR2 FQGTGA. CDR3 coding DNA: TGTGCCAGCAGCTTATCATATGGGACTCCGGACCACGAGCAGTACTTC. It yields the protein CASSLSYGTPDHEQYF.

The rearrangement links TRBV4-2 to TRBJ2-5; possibly TRBD2 for D (5 bases). The CDR3 is 13 residues long. V was pared by 5 bases and J by 5 bases, with 12 bases between. CDR1 and CDR2 from the germline V gene are LGHNA and YNFKEQ. CDR3 protein: CASSSSSTETQYF. DNA for the CDR3: TGTGCCAGCAGCTCTTCTAGCACGGAGACCCAGTACTTC.

The chain joins TRBV6-1 to TRBJ2-5, with a weak D call TRBD2 (6 bases). The CDR3 extends over 15 amino acids. V lost 1 base and J lost 1, with 10 bases in between. In germline, CDR1 is MNHNS, CDR2 SASEGT. Written as DNA, the CDR3 is TGTGCCAGCAGTGAAGGAGGAGGGTTCCAAGAGACCCAGTACTTC. Protein: CASSEGGGFQETQYF.

This chain links TRBV4-2 with TRBJ1-5; TRBD1 is a possible D gene (6 bases). The length of the CDR3 is 15 residues. Between the trimmed V and J ends, which lost 1 base and 4 bases, there was a span of 11 bases. Germline-derived CDR1 and CDR2 are LGHNA and YNFKEQ. CDR3: CASSQARGHNQPQHF. CDR3 nucleotides: TGTGCCAGCAGCCAAGCCCGGGGGCATAATCAGCCCCAGCATTTT.

V gene TRBV9 combines with J gene TRBJ2-3; either TRBD1 or TRBD2 may fit D (6 bases each). V dropped 4 bases and J dropped 6 bases, with 24 bases sitting between them. The germline gives CDR1 SGDLS, CDR2 YYNGEE. This CDR3 spans 17 amino acids. Here the CDR3 reads CASSPGAGPLGVDTQYF. The CDR3 DNA follows: TGTGCCAGCAGCCCAGGGGCGGGACCTCTGGGAGTTGATACGCAGTATTTT.

This clone was seen only once. The chain carries TRBV2 and TRBJ1-5; TRBD1 might be the D (6 bases). The CDR3 contains 12 residues. V lost 7 bases and J 5 bases, leaving 9 bases between the germline ends. CDR1 and CDR2 from the germline V gene are SNHLY and FYNNEI. The CDR3 sequence: CASTPGDQPQHF. The CDR3 coding sequence is TGTGCCAGCACTCCAGGGGATCAGCCCCAGCATTTT.